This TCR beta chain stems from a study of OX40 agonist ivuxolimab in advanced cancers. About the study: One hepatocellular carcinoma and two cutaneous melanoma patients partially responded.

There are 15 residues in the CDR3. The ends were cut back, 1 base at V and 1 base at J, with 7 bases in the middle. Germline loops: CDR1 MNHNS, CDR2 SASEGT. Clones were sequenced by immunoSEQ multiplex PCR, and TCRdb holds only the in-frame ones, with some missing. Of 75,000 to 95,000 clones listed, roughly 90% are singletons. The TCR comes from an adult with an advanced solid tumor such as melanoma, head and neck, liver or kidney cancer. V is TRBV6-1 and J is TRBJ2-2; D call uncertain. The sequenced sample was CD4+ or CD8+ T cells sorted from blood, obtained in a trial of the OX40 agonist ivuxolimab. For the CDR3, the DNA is TGTGCCAGCAGTGAAGGTCCGATGAACACCGGGGAGCTGTTTTTT. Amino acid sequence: CASSEGPMNTGELFF.